The 20 T cell receptor beta chains below all came from one sample that was sequenced in a study of T cell clones after liver transplantation. Method: immunoSEQ multiplex PCR; TCRdb's copy keeps in-frame clones and lacks some. Of 20,000 or so clones listed, roughly 92% are singletons. Sample: CD8+ T cells from blood, taken about 26 months after liver transplant. The receptors shown here come from a human patient who received a liver transplant. Some T cells here may be from the graft donor.

The chain recombines TRBV2 with TRBJ2-3; D gene ambiguous. CDR1 and CDR2 (germline): SNHLY, FYNNEI. V was clipped by 2 bases and J by 0 bases, with 15 bases between them. This CDR3 spans 17 amino acids. The CDR3 protein is CASSELRSLPSTDTQYF. DNA of the CDR3: TGTGCCAGCAGTGAACTAAGGTCCCTCCCGAGCACAGATACGCAGTATTTT.

The V and J genes are TRBV18 and TRBJ2-5; D ambiguous. Per the germline V gene, CDR1 is KGHSH and CDR2 is LQKENI. This CDR3 contains 13 residues. V was shortened by 3 bases and J by 4 bases, with 9 bases between the two germline ends. CDR3 loop: CASSPLVTETQYF. DNA for the CDR3: TGTGCCAGCTCACCTTTGGTCACAGAGACCCAGTACTTC.

The V and J genes are TRBV7-2 and TRBJ2-7; 10 nucleotides agree with TRBD2. The CDR3 loop spans 14 amino acids. The germline CDR1 and CDR2 sequences are SGHTA and FQGNSA. V dropped 8 bases and J dropped 3; count of bases not matched to a gene: 7. The CDR3 sequence is CASSSSGRVYEQYF. CDR3 bases: TGTGCCAGCTCTTCTAGCGGGAGAGTCTACGAGCAGTACTTC. Drawing the rest from reference TRBV7-2 and TRBJ2-7, the complete variable domain is GAGVSQSPSNKVTEKGKDVELRCDPISGHTALYWYRQSLGQGLEFLIYFQGNSAPDKSGLPSDRFSAERTGGSVSTLTIQRTQQEDSAVYLCASSSSGRVYEQYFGPGTRLTVT.

The rearrangement uses TRBV7-9 and TRBJ2-1, with TRBD1 matching 10 bases. V was clipped by 5 bases and J by 9 bases; unmatched bases: 10. Germline V CDR1 and CDR2: SEHNR, FQNEAQ (reference sequence). The length of the CDR3 is 15 residues. For the CDR3, the DNA is TGTGCCAGCAGCCTCGAAGGGACAGGGGACGGTGAGCAGTTCTTC. It yields the protein CASSLEGTGDGEQFF.

The V gene is TRBV7-2, the J gene TRBJ2-5; 10 positions agree with TRBD2. The DNA end lines up better with TRBJ2-7; the J call may be wrong. Germline V CDR1 and CDR2: SGHTA, FQGNSA. This CDR3 spans 15 amino acids. CDR3 region: CASSPGLAVSYEQYF. The CDR3 DNA is TGTGCCAGCAGCCCCGGACTAGCGGTCAGCTACGAGCAGTACTTC.

In nucleotides, the CDR3 is TGCGCCAGCAGCTTCCGCGACAGCAATCAGCCCCAGCATTTT. Translated, it gives CASSFRDSNQPQHF. The rearrangement uses TRBV5-1 and TRBJ1-5; D not certain. The CDR3 loop spans 14 amino acids. The germline V and J ends were trimmed by 2 bases and 1 base, with 7 bases remaining between them. CDR1 is SGHRS and CDR2 is YFSETQ in the germline V gene.

The chain recombines TRBV5-7 with TRBJ2-3; perhaps TRBD2 as D (6 bases). TRBV5-7 has ORF status, its function being uncertain. Trimming took off 0 bases at V and 6 bases at J, with 17 bases between the two ends. The CDR3 covers 16 residues. In DNA form, the CDR3 reads TGTGCCAGCAGCTTGGCGGAGGGGTCTGAACGGGATACGCAGTATTTT. Its translation: CASSLAEGSERDTQYF.

The rearrangement joins TRBV5-5 to TRBJ2-7; D is perhaps TRBD2 (6 bases). V was trimmed by 4 bases and J by 5 bases, leaving 16 bases between them. CDR1 and CDR2 from the germline V gene are SGHKS and YYEKEE (reference sequence). This CDR3 spans 14 amino acids. This chain's CDR3 is CASSRENPTDEQYF. CDR3 DNA: TGTGCCAGCAGCCGGGAGAACCCTACGGACGAGCAGTACTTC.

The chain carries TRBV2 and TRBJ1-1; D might be TRBD1 (6 bases). Trimming removed 3 bases from V and 0 bases from J, with 14 bases in between. The CDR3 sequence is 16 residues long. From germline, CDR1 is SNHLY and CDR2 FYNNEI. For the CDR3, the DNA is TGTGCCAGCAGTGACGGCGGGGGGCAGATGAACACTGAAGCTTTCTTT. It encodes CASSDGGGQMNTEAFF. The complete variable domain, with remaining parts taken from reference TRBV2 and TRBJ1-1, reads EPEVTQTPSHQVTQMGQEVILRCVPISNHLYFYWYRQILGQKVEFLVSFYNNEISEKSEIFDDQFSVERPDGSNFTLKIRSTKLEDSAMYFCASSDGGGQMNTEAFFGQGTRLTVV.

The rearrangement uses TRBV9 and TRBJ2-2; the match to TRBD2 covers 11 bases. The CDR3 loop spans 18 amino acids. V shed 0 bases, J shed 0 bases, and the junction held 4 bases outside the gene matches. Germline assignment: CDR1 SGDLS and CDR2 YYNGEE. The CDR3 coding sequence is TGTGCCAGCAGCGTAGAAGATAGCGGGAGGGCGAACACCGGGGAGCTGTTTTTT. Its translation is CASSVEDSGRANTGELFF. The full variable domain, completed using reference TRBV9 and TRBJ2-2, is DSGVTQTPKHLITATGQRVTLRCSPRSGDLSVYWYQQSLDQGLQFLIQYYNGEERAKGNILERFSAQQFPDLHSELNLSSLELGDSALYFCASSVEDSGRANTGELFFGEGSRLTVL.

The J gene is TRBJ1-5, the V gene TRBV5-1; 7 nucleotides align to TRBD1. Germline CDR1 SGHRS, CDR2 YFSETQ. With V trimmed by 4 bases and J by 0 bases, 4 bases remained unmatched. This CDR3 contains 15 residues. The CDR3 coding sequence is TGCGCCAGCAGCATAGGGACAGATAGCAATCAGCCCCAGCATTTT. Its translation: CASSIGTDSNQPQHF.

This rearrangement joins TRBV9 to TRBJ1-6, with D tentatively TRBD1 (6 bases). Between the trimmed V and J ends, which lost 5 bases and 11 bases, there was a span of 11 bases. Germline lookup yields CDR1 SGDLS and CDR2 YYNGEE. This CDR3 is built from 12 residues. For the CDR3, the DNA is TGTGCCAGCAGGTCGAGGGGGGCACCCCTCCACTTT. Translation gives CASRSRGAPLHF.

The chain uses TRBV15 and TRBJ1-1, with 8 bases that match TRBD1. The CDR3 contains 14 residues. CDR1 and CDR2 from the germline V gene are LNHNV and YYDKDF (reference sequence). V trimming: 3 bases; J trimming: 5 bases; junction bases outside the gene matches: 5. The DNA for the CDR3 is TGTGCCACCAGCAGGACAGGGGTGGGGACTGAAGCTTTCTTT. Its protein product is CATSRTGVGTEAFF.

The chain recombines TRBV5-4 with TRBJ2-5; D unresolved. The CDR3 covers 13 residues. Germline V CDR1 and CDR2: SGHNT, YYREEE (reference sequence). Trimming pared 4 bases from V and 4 bases from J, leaving 11 bases between. CDR3 amino acids: CASSEDMVETQYF. CDR3 coding DNA: TGTGCCAGCAGCGAAGACATGGTAGAGACCCAGTACTTC.

The chain employs TRBV7-9 and TRBJ2-5, with D unresolved. The CDR3 is 16 residues long. The V and J ends lost 5 bases and 3 bases respectively, with 19 bases between them. Germline V gives CDR1 SEHNR, CDR2 FQNEAQ (reference sequence). The CDR3 spells CASSPPVGYGKETQYF. CDR3 coding DNA: TGTGCCAGCAGCCCACCCGTCGGGTATGGAAAAGAGACCCAGTACTTC.

The chain has TRBV29-1 and TRBJ2-3; possibly TRBD2 for D (5 bases). Trimming removed 4 bases at V and 4 bases at J, with 15 bases between. The CDR3 extends over 14 amino acids. CDR1 and CDR2 (germline): SQVTM, ANQGSEA. The CDR3, as DNA: TGCAGCGTTGGGGATCGGGGTAGGGCAGATACGCAGTATTTT. Translated, it gives CSVGDRGRADTQYF.

This clone came up once. The rearrangement joins TRBV6-5 to TRBJ2-7; TRBD2 agrees at 12 bases. After removal of 6 bases from V and 3 bases from J, the junction contained 6 bases not matched to a gene. There are 15 residues in the CDR3. CDR1 and CDR2 from the germline V gene are MNHEY and SVGAGI. The CDR3: CASSLGLAGYYEQYF. The CDR3 bases are TGTGCCAGCAGCCTAGGACTAGCGGGGTACTACGAGCAGTACTTC.

The chain carries TRBV2 and TRBJ2-5; D remains unclear. The CDR3 consists of 12 residues. Germline values: CDR1 SNHLY, CDR2 FYNNEI. The ends were cut back, 6 bases at V and 2 bases at J, with 7 bases in the middle. The CDR3 here is CASSWVQETQYF. CDR3 DNA: TGTGCCAGCAGCTGGGTTCAAGAGACCCAGTACTTC.

The chain has TRBV9 and TRBJ2-1, with no clear D. Trimming stripped 0 bases from V and 3 bases from J, with 10 bases between. The CDR3 is 15 residues long. Looked up from germline, CDR1 is SGDLS and CDR2 is YYNGEE. The CDR3 loop is CASSVAGDIYNEQFF. In nucleotides, the CDR3 is TGTGCCAGCAGCGTAGCCGGAGACATCTACAATGAGCAGTTCTTC.

The chain carries TRBV7-9 and TRBJ2-1, with TRBD2 as a possible D gene (5 bases). Trimming pared 5 bases from V and 0 bases from J, leaving 11 bases between. The CDR3 length is 15 residues. Germline V gene lookup returns CDR1 SEHNR and CDR2 FQNEAQ (reference sequence). The CDR3 DNA is TGTGCCAGCAGCAGAACTACTAGCTCCTACAATGAGCAGTTCTTC. This translates into CASSRTTSSYNEQFF.